This T cell receptor (beta chain) derives from a study of cytomegalovirus exposure and HLA in healthy donors. There are 13 residues in the CDR3. The germline CDR1 and CDR2 sequences are SGHRS and YFSETQ. V shed 0 bases and J shed 3 bases, with 6 bases lying between them. 60 Vbeta and 13 Jbeta primers were used in PCR. This table comes from immunoSEQ multiplex PCR, and its TCRdb copy is limited to in-frame clones, with some not included. The sample holds 95,000 to 110,000 clones; under 85% are singletons and the top ten take approximately 4.2%. This rearrangement joins TRBV5-1 to TRBJ1-2, with D possibly matching TRBD1 (5 bases). This clonotype was sampled from a male donor in good health and CMV-seronegative. Material: PBMCs. The CDR3 region has the DNA TGCGCCAGCAGCTTGGGGGGGGACTATGGCTACACCTTC. It codes for CASSLGGDYGYTF.